This record covers a single T cell receptor (beta chain). As yet, its antigen is unknown. Germline V gene sequence: CDR1 SGHNT, CDR2 YYREEE (reference sequence). The CDR3 spans 17 residues. V was pared by 4 bases and J by 7 bases, with 18 bases of the junction left unmatched. Authors of the study amplified TCR beta CDR3 regions from RNA transcripts. HTBI primers were employed in a first-round RT-PCR of the TCR CDR3. TCRdb passed the multiplex PCR reads through MiXCR, listing each CDR3 protein once. The table has hundreds of thousands of distinct CDR3 sequences, roughly 37% seen once. It was considered stable Graves' hyperthyroidism when ophthalmopathy did not progress within 18 months. This record comes from a study of T cells in Graves' hyperthyroidism and ophthalmopathy. General study findings and limits: For ophthalmopathy, model prediction preceded onset by a median around 7 months. Patients with ophthalmopathy were separated from those with stable hyperthyroidism by a 13 V-J model.

The gene calls are TRBV5-4 and TRBJ1-1; 8 nucleotides align to TRBD1. Sequenced material: blood. The origin of this receptor is a man aged 18 to 30 with Graves' hyperthyroidism. CDR3 residues: CASSQVQSGTGNLEAFF. CDR3 nucleotides: TGTGCCAGCAGCCAAGTCCAATCCGGGACAGGAAACCTTGAAGCTTTCTTT.